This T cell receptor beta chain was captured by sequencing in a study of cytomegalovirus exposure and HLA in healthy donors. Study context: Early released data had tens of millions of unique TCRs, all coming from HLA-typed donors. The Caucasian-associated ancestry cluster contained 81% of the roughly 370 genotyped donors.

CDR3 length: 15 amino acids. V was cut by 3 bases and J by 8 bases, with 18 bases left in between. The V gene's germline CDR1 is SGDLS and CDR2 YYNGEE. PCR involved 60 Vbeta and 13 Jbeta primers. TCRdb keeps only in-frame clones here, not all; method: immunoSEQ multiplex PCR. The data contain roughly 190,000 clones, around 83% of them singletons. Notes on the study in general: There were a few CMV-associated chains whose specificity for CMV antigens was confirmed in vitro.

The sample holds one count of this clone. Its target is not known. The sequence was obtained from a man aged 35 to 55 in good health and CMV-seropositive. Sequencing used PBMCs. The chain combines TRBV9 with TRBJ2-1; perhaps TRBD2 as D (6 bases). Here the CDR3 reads CASSGGSSASDEQFF. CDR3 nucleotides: TGTGCCAGCAGCGGGGGTTCTAGCGCCTCGGATGAGCAGTTCTTC.